One sample yielded the 11 T cell receptor beta chains listed below, sequenced in a study of radiotherapy plus CTLA-4 blockade in lung cancer. Only in-frame clones appear in the TCRdb table, and some are missing; sequencing was by immunoSEQ multiplex PCR. The repertoire holds tens of thousands of clones, with about four fifths as singletons. Sample: peripheral blood, taken from a patient treated with radiotherapy plus ipilimumab. The receptors derive from a human donor with non-small cell lung cancer who had a complete response to radiotherapy plus ipilimumab.

The chain recombines TRBV2 with TRBJ2-1; 16 bases align to TRBD2. The CDR3 contains 17 residues. Germline V gene lookup returns CDR1 SNHLY and CDR2 FYNNEI. J gave up 7 bases and V 6 bases, and 9 bases lay outside the gene matches. The CDR3 DNA reads TGTGCCAGCAGAGGGACTAGCGGGGGGGCAGGAAGGAATGAGCAGTTCTTC. It yields the protein CASRGTSGGAGRNEQFF.

The chain is built from TRBV25-1 and TRBJ1-2; unclear D gene. In germline, CDR1 is MGHDK, CDR2 SYGVNS. Trimming shortened V by 2 bases and J by 1 base, and 11 bases separated the two germline ends. The length of the CDR3 is 15 residues. The CDR3 DNA reads as TGTGCCAGCAGTGAAGACGGGATCCTTAACTATGGCTACACCTTC. Protein: CASSEDGILNYGYTF.

Here the CDR3 reads CASSGGEGERGYTF. The CDR3 nucleotides are TGTGCCAGCAGCGGGGGGGAAGGGGAACGTGGCTACACCTTC. This chain connects TRBV9 to TRBJ1-2, with D perhaps TRBD1 (5 bases). Germline-derived CDR1 and CDR2 are SGDLS and YYNGEE. V lost 3 bases to trimming and J lost 7 bases, with 16 bases between them. This CDR3 region has 14 residues.

This clone was counted between two and nine times. The chain uses TRBV5-1 and TRBJ1-3, with 7 bases that match TRBD1. Germline trimming cut 1 base from V and 3 bases from J; bases unmatched to any gene: 7. CDR1 is SGHRS, CDR2 YFSETQ, per germline. This CDR3 comprises 16 residues. CDR3: CASSLNRGLNGNTIYF. CDR3 nucleotides: TGCGCCAGCAGCTTGAATAGGGGGCTGAATGGAAACACCATATATTTT.

The rearrangement links TRBV2 to TRBJ2-2; 8 bases are a match to TRBD1. V dropped 6 bases and J dropped 1; count of bases not matched to a gene: 10. CDR1 SNHLY and CDR2 FYNNEI come from the germline V gene. The CDR3 length is 17 residues. The CDR3 spells CASRRERTGRNTGELFF. As DNA, the CDR3 is TGTGCCAGCAGGAGGGAGAGGACAGGGAGGAACACCGGGGAGCTGTTTTTT.

J is TRBJ2-3 and V is TRBV6-4, with 8 bases identical to TRBD2. The length of the CDR3 is 14 residues. The germline V gene has CDR1 MRHNA and CDR2 SNTAGT. V was clipped by 1 base and J by 7 bases; unmatched bases: 4. CDR3 coding DNA: TGTGCCAGCAGTGACTGGTTTAGCGGGAATACGCAGTATTTT. Translating it yields CASSDWFSGNTQYF.

This clone showed up just once. J is TRBJ1-2 and V is TRBV6-5, with a tentative D call TRBD1 (6 bases). CDR1 is MNHEY, CDR2 SVGAGI, per germline. V was clipped by 0 bases and J by 3 bases, with 8 bases between them. The CDR3 length is 14 residues. The CDR3 spells CASSYSQGDYGYTF. Written as DNA, the CDR3 is TGTGCCAGCAGTTACTCACAGGGTGACTATGGCTACACCTTC.

V gene TRBV11-2 combines with J gene TRBJ1-2; D is perhaps TRBD1 (5 bases). Between the trimmed V and J ends, which lost 1 base and 7 bases, there was a span of 25 bases. Germline values: CDR1 SGHAT, CDR2 FQNNGV. The CDR3 length is 18 residues. Written as DNA, the CDR3 is TGTGCCAGCAGCTTAGTCACTAAGGGGATCCCTGGGGATGGTGGCTACACCTTC. Protein product: CASSLVTKGIPGDGGYTF.

The chain carries TRBV7-2 and TRBJ2-3; D might be TRBD2 (6 bases). Germline lookup yields CDR1 SGHTA and CDR2 FQGNSA. V lost 7 bases and J 9 bases, leaving 17 bases between the germline ends. This CDR3 comprises 13 residues. The CDR3 nucleotides read TGTGCCAGCACCTCGGCGGGCGGGATAACGCAGTATTTT. Translating it yields CASTSAGGITQYF.

The rearrangement links TRBV19 to TRBJ2-6; possible D gene TRBD2, 6 bases. V lost 7 bases, J lost 5 bases, and 9 bases lay in between. This CDR3 region has 13 residues. From germline, CDR1 is LNHDA and CDR2 SQIVND (reference sequence). CDR3 DNA: TGTGCCAGTAACGCGGGACGGGCCAACGTCCTGACTTTC. Residues: CASNAGRANVLTF.

This chain connects TRBV9 to TRBJ2-3; a weak D match, TRBD1 (6 bases). V shed 0 bases and J shed 3 bases, with 11 bases lying between them. The length of the CDR3 is 15 residues. From germline, CDR1 is SGDLS and CDR2 YYNGEE. The CDR3 region is CASSVAQGRTDTQYF. The CDR3 nucleotides are TGTGCCAGCAGCGTAGCACAGGGACGTACAGATACGCAGTATTTT.